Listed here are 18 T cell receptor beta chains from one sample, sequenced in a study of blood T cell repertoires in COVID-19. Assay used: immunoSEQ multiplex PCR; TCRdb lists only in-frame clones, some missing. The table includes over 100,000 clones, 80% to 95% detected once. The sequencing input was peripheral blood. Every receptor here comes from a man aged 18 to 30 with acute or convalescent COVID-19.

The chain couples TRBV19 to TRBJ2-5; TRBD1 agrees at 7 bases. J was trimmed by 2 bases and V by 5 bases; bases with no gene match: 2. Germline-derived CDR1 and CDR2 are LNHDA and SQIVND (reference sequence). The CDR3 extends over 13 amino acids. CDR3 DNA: TGTGCCAGTAGTTTACAGGGGCAAGAGACCCAGTACTTC. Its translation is CASSLQGQETQYF.

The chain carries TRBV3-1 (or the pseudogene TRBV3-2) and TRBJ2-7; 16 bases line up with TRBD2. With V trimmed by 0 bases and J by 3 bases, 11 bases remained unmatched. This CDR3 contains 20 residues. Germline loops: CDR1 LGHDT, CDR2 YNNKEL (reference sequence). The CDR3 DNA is TGTGCCAGCAGCCAAGATGGGACTAGCGGGAGGGCGGCAAGTTTCTACGAGCAGTACTTC. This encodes CASSQDGTSGRAASFYEQYF.

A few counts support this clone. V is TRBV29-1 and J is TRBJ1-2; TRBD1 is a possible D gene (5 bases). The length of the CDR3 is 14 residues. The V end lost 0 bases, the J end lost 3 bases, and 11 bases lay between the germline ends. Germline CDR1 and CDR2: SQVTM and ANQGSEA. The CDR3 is CSVEDQGEDYGYTF. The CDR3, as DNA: TGCAGCGTTGAAGATCAAGGGGAGGACTATGGCTACACCTTC.

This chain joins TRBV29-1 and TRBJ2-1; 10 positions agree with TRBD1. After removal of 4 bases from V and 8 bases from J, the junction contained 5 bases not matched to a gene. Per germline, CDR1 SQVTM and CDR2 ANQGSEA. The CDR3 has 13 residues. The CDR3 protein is CSVGETGGYEQFF. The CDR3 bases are TGCAGCGTTGGAGAGACAGGGGGCTATGAGCAGTTCTTC.

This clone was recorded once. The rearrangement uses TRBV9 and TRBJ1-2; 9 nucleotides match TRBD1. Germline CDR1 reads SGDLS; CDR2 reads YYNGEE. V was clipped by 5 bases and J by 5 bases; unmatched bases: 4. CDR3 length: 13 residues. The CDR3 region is CASRGDRAYGYTF. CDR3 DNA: TGTGCCAGCAGGGGGGACAGGGCTTATGGCTACACCTTC.

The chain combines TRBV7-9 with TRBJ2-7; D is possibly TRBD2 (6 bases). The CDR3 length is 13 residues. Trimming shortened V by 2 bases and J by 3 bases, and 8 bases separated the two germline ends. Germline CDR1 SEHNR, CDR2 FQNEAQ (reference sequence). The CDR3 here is CASSLRDFYEQYF. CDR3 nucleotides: TGTGCCAGCAGCTTAAGGGACTTCTACGAGCAGTACTTC. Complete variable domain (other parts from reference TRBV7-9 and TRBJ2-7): DTGVSQNPRHKITKRGQNVTFRCDPISEHNRLYWYRQTLGQGPEFLTYFQNEAQLEKSRLLSDRFSAERPKGSFSTLEIQRTEQGDSAMYLCASSLRDFYEQYFGPGTRLTVT.

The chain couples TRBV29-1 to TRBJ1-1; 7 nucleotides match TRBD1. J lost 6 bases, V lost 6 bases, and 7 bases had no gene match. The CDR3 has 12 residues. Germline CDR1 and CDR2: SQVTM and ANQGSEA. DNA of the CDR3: TGCAGCGTCAGGGCAGGGGGAGCTGAAGCTTTCTTT. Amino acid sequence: CSVRAGGAEAFF.

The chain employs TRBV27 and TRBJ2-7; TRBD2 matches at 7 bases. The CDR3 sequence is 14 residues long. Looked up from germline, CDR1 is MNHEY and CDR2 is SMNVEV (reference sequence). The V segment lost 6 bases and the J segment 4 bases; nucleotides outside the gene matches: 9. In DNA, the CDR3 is TGTGCCAGCAGACGAGCGGGATTCATTTACGAGCAGTACTTC. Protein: CASRRAGFIYEQYF.

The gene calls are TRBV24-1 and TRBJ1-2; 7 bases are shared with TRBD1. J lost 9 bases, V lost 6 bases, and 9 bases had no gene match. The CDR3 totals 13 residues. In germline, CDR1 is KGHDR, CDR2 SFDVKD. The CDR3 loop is CATSSRGTGRYTF. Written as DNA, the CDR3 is TGTGCCACCAGTTCCAGGGGGACGGGGCGCTACACCTTC.

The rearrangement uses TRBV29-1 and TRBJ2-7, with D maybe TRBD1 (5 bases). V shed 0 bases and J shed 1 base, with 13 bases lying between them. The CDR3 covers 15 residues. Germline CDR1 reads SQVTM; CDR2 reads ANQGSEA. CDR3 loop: CSVEDLRKGSYEQYF. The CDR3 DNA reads TGCAGCGTTGAAGATCTACGGAAGGGGTCCTACGAGCAGTACTTC.

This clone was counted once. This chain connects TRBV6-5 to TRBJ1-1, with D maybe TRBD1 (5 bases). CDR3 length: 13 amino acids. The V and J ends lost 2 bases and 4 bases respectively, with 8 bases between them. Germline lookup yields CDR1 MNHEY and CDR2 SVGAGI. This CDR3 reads CASSYRGSTEAFF. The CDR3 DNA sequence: TGTGCCAGCAGTTACAGGGGTTCCACTGAAGCTTTCTTT.

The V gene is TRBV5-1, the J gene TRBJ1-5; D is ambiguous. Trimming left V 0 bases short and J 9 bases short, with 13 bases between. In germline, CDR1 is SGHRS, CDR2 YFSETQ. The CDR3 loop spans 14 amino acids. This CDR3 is CASSLGEGGVPQHF. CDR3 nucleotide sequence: TGCGCCAGCAGCTTGGGGGAGGGAGGCGTGCCCCAGCATTTT.

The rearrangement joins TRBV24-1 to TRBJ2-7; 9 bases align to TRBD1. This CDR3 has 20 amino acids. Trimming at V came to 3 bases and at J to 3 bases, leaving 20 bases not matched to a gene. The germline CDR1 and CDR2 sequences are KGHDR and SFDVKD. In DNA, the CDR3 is TGTGCCACCAGTGATACCACGGGACAGGGCTGCCGGGGGACTTTCTACGAGCAGTACTTC. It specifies CATSDTTGQGCRGTFYEQYF.

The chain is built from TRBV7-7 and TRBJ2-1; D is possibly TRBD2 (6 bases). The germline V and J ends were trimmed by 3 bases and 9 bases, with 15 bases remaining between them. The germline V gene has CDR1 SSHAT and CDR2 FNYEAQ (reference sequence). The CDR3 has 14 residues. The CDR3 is CASSLVPGSREQFF. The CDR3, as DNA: TGTGCCAGCAGCTTGGTCCCCGGGAGTCGTGAGCAGTTCTTC.

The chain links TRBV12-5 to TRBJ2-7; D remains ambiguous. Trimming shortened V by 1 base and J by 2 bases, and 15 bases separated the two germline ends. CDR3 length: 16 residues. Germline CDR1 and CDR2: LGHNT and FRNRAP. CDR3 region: CASGLEPPGRTYEQYF. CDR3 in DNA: TGTGCTAGTGGTTTGGAACCCCCAGGAAGAACCTACGAGCAGTACTTC. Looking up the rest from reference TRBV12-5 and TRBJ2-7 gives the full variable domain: DARVTQTPRHKVTEMGQEVTMRCQPILGHNTVFWYRQTMMQGLELLAYFRNRAPLDDSGMPKDRFSAEMPDATLATLKIQPSEPRDSAVYFCASGLEPPGRTYEQYFGPGTRLTVT.

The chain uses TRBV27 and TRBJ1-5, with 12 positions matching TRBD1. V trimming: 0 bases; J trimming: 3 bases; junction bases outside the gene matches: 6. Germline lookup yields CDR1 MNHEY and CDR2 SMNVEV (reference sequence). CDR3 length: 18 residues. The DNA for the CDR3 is TGTGCCAGCAGTTTATCCGGGACAGGGGGCATTCCCAATCAGCCCCAGCATTTT. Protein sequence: CASSLSGTGGIPNQPQHF.

CDR3 sequence (DNA): TGTGCCAGCAGCGTAGGAGGAGGGAGTAATTCACCCCTCCACTTT. It encodes CASSVGGGSNSPLHF. This chain connects TRBV9 to TRBJ1-6; D remains unclear. V dropped 0 bases and J dropped 6 bases, with 10 bases sitting between them. Germline V lookup: CDR1 SGDLS, CDR2 YYNGEE. The CDR3 covers 15 residues.

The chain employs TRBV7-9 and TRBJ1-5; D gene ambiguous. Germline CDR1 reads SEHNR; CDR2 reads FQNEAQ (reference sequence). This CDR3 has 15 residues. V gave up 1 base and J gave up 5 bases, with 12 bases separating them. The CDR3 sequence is CASSLGGSSYQPQHF. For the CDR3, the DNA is TGTGCCAGCAGCTTAGGAGGCAGTTCGTATCAGCCCCAGCATTTT.